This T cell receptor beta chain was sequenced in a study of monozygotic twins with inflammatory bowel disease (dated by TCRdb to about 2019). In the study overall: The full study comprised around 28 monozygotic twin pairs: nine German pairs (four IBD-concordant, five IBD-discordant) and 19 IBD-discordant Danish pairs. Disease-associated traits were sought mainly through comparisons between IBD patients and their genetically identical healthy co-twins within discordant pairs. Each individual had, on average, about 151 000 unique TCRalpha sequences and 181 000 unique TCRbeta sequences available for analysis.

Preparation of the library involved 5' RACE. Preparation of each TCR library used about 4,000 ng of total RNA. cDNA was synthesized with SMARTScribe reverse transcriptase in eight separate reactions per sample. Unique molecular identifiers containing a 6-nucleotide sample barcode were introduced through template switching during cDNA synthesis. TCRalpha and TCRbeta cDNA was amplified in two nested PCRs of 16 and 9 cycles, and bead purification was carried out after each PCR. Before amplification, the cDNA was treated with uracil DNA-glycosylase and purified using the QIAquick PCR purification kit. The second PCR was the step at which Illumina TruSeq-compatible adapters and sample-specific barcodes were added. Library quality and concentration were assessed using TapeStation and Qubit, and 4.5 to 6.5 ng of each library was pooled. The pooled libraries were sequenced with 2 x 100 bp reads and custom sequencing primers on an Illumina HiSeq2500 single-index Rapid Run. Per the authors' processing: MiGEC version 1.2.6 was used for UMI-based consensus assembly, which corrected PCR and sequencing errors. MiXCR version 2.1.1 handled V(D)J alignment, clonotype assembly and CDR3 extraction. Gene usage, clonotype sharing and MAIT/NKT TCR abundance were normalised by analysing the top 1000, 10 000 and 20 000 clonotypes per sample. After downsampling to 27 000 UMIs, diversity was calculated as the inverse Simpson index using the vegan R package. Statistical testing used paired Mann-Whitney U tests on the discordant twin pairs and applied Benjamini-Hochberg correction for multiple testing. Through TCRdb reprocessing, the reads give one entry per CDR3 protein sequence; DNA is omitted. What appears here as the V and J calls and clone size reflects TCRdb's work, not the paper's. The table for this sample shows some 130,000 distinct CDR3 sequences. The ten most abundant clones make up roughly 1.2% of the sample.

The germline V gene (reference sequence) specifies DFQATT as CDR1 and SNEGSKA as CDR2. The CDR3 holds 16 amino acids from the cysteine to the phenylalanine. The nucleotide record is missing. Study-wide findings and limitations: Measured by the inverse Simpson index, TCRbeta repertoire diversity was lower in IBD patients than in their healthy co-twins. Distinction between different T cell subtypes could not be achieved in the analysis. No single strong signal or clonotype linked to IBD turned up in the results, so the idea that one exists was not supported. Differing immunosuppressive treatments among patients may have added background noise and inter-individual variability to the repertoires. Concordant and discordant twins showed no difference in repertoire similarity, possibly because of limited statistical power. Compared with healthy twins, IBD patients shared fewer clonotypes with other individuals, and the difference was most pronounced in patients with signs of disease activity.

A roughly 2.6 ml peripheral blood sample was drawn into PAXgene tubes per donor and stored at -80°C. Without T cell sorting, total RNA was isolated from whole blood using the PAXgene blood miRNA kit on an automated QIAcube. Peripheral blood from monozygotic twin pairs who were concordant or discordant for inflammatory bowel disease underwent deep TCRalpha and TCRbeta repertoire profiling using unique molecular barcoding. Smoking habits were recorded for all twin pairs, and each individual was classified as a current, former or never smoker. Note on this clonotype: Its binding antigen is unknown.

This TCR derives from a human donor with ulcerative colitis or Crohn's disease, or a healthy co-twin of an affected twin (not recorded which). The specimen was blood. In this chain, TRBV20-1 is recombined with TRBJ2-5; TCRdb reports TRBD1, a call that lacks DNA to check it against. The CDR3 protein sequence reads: CSASWDRATEGETQYF.